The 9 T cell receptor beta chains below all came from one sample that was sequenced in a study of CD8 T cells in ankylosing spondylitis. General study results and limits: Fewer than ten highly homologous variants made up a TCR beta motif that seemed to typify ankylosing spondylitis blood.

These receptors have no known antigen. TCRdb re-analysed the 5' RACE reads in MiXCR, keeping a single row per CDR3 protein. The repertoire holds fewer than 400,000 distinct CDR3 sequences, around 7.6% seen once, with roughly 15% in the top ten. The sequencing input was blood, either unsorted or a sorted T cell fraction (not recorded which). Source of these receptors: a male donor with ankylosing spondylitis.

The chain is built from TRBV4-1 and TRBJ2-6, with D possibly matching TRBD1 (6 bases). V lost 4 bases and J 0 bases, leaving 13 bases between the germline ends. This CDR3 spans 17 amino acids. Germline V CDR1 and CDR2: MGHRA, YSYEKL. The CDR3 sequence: CASSLGQLSSGANVLTF. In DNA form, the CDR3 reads TGCGCCAGCAGCCTTGGACAGCTGAGCTCTGGGGCCAACGTCCTGACTTTC.

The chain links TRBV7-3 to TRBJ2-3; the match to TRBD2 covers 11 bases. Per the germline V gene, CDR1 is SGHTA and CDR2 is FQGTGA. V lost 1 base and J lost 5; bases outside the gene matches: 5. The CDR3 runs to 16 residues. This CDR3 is CASSLKLAGEIDTQYF. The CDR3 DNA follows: TGTGCCAGCAGCTTAAAACTAGCGGGAGAGATAGATACGCAGTATTTT. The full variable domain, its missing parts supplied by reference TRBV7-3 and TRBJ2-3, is GAGVSQTPSNKVTEKGKYVELRCDPISGHTALYWYRQSLGQGPEFLIYFQGTGAADDSGLPNDRFFAVRPEGSVSTLKIQRTERGDSAVYLCASSLKLAGEIDTQYFGPGTRLTVL.

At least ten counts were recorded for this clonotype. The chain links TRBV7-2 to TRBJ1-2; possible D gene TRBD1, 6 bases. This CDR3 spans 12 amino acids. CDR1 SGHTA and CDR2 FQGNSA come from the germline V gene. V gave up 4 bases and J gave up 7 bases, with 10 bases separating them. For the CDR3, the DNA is TGTGCCAGCAGCTCAACAGGGTTTGGCTACACCTTC. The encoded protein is CASSSTGFGYTF.

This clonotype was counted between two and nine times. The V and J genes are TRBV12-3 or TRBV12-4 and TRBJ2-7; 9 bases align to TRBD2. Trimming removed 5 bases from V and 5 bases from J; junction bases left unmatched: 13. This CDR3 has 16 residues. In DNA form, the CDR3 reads TGTGCCAGCAGTCTACGGACTAGCGAGATCCCAGACGAGCAGTACTTC. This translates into CASSLRTSEIPDEQYF.

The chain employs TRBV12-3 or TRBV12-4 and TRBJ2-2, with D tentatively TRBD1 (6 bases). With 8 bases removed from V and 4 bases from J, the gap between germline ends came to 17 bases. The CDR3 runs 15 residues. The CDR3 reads CASGGQSAATGELFF. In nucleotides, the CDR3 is TGTGCCAGCGGGGGCCAATCCGCGGCCACCGGGGAGCTGTTTTTT.

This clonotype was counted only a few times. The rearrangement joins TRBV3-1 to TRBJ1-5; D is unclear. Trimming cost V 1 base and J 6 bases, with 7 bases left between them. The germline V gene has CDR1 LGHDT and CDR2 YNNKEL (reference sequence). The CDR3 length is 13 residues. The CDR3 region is CASSQVVGQPQHF. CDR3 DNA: TGTGCCAGCAGCCAAGTAGTGGGTCAGCCCCAGCATTTT.

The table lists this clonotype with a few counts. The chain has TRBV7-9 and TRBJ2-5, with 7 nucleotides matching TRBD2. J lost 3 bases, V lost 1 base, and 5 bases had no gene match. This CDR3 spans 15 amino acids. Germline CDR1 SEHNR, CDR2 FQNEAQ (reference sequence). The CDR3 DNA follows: TGTGCCAGCAGCTTAGATGGCGGGAGCGAAGAGACCCAGTACTTC. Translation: CASSLDGGSEETQYF.

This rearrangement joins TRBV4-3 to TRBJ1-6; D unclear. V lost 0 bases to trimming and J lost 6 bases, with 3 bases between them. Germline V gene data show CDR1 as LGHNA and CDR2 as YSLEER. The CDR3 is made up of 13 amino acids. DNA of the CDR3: TGCGCCAGCAGCCAAGAAAGTAATTCACCCCTCCACTTT. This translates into CASSQESNSPLHF.

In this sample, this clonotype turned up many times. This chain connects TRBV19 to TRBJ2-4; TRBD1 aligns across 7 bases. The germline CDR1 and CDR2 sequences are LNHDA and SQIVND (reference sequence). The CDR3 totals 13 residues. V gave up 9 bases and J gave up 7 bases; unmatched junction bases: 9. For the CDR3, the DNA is TGTGCCAGCCGAATGAGGGGGCCTAACATTCAGTACTTC. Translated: CASRMRGPNIQYF. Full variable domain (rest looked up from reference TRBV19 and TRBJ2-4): DGGITQSPKYLFRKEGQNVTLSCEQNLNHDAMYWYRQDPGQGLRLIYYSQIVNDFQKGDIAEGYSVSREKKESFPLTVTSAQKNPTAFYLCASRMRGPNIQYFGAGTRLSVL.